This T cell receptor beta chain came from a study of beta chain features in type 1 diabetes. Study-level background: The number of sorted cells examined across all samples was around 99 million. Regarding the study as a whole: Shortening of TCRB CDR3s, moderate but significant, appeared in all four CD4+ subsets of Type 1 diabetes patients. Patients' naive, central memory and regulatory TCRB repertoires appeared more alike than those of healthy donors.

The V gene's germline CDR1 is MNHNY and CDR2 SVGAGI (reference sequence). This CDR3 has 11 residues. The germline V and J ends were trimmed by 5 bases and 14 bases, with 13 bases remaining between them. Worth noting for this clone: The antigen is unknown.

Of the isolated RNA, all was reverse transcribed, and so the sequenced material was expressed TCRB transcripts. TCRdb's copy holds only in-frame clones and misses some; the assay was immunoSEQ multiplex PCR. The table lists 600,000 or so clones, around 11% of them singletons, with about 0.11% in the top ten. The TCR sequence derives from a man between 25 and 39 years old with type 1 diabetes. The chain joins TRBV6-6 to TRBJ2-1; perhaps TRBD1 as D (7 bases). The sequenced sample was naive CD4+ T cells from blood. Here the CDR3 DNA reads TGTGCCAGCAGTCCTACAGGGGAGGAGTTCTTC. Protein: CASSPTGEEFF.